The 4 T cell receptor beta chains in this list originate from one sample, sequenced in a study of identical twins (dated by TCRdb to the mid-2010s). The library was obtained by 5' RACE. The instrument given in TCRdb is Illumina HiSeq 2000. The raw public data were reprocessed by TCRdb itself: fastp quality trimming at Q25, MiXCR clonotype calling, in-frame beta chains only. Each CDR3 protein appears once, grouped with its most common genes and DNA. The sample data list hundreds of thousands of distinct CDR3 sequences, and 6.1% of these were observed just once. In total, the top ten clones hold 1.5% to 2% of the sample. The sample consisted of naive T cells sorted from blood. The sample's cell subset or site label is to be understood as: cells isolated with a human naive T-cell isolation kit. The source is a man aged 18 to 35 in good health.

This clonotype appeared a few times. V gene TRBV3-1 combines with J gene TRBJ2-1; D may be TRBD1 (6 bases). The V end was cut by 4 bases, the J end by 4 bases, with 20 bases between. The CDR3 totals 17 residues. Germline CDR1 LGHDT, CDR2 YNNKEL (reference sequence). CDR3 DNA: TGTGCCAGCAGCCCCAGGGTGGGGGCCACCCGATACAATGAGCAGTTCTTC. As protein: CASSPRVGATRYNEQFF.

The V gene is TRBV6-5, the J gene TRBJ2-1, with 10 nucleotides matching TRBD2. V dropped 4 bases and J dropped 6; count of bases not matched to a gene: 3. CDR1 is MNHEY, CDR2 SVGAGI, per germline. This CDR3 region has 14 residues. In DNA form, the CDR3 reads TGTGCCAGCAGTTCCGGGACTAGCGTCAATGAGCAGTTCTTC. It yields the protein CASSSGTSVNEQFF.

This clonotype has at least ten counts. The J gene is TRBJ2-5, the V gene TRBV7-3; D remains unclear. Germline CDR1 and CDR2: SGHTA and FQGTGA. Trimming removed 2 bases at V and 1 base at J, with 11 bases between. This CDR3 has 15 amino acids. The CDR3 nucleotides read TGTGCCAGCAGCTTATTTCCAGGCCCCCAAGAGACCCAGTACTTC. Translated, it gives CASSLFPGPQETQYF.

At least ten counts were recorded for this clonotype. This rearrangement joins TRBV10-3 to TRBJ2-1, with unresolved D. The CDR3 spans 13 residues. V was shortened by 6 bases and J by 4 bases, with 10 bases between the two germline ends. Germline values: CDR1 ENHRY, CDR2 SYGVKD. The chain's CDR3 is CAISPGSYNEQFF. As DNA, the CDR3 is TGTGCCATCAGCCCCGGATCATACAATGAGCAGTTCTTC.